The text below deals with one TCR beta chain. The target antigen is unknown. Relative to the germline gene, one junction end is altered; a read error may explain this. The entry originates in a study of post-analysis software for immune sequencing data. About the research overall: Patients with relapsing-remitting, secondary progressive and progressive-relapsing multiple sclerosis courses were all represented.

Unique molecular identifiers were carried by the TCR beta cDNA libraries. Roughly 450,000 cDNA molecules came from around 1 to 9.1 million T cells. TCRdb fed the PCR reads into MiXCR, producing one record per CDR3 protein. This table has about 400,000 distinct CDR3 sequences, roughly 30% appearing once. Findings and caveats of the study: Relative to controls, patients with multiple sclerosis showed significantly lower normalized Chao1 diversity. Same-batch preparations were strongly co-clustered by F measure.

The origin of this receptor is a girl between 10 and 17 years old with multiple sclerosis. The source material was blood.

CDR3 in DNA: TGCGCCAGCAACTTGAGGGACGGAAACACTGAAGCTTTCTTT. Its translation: CASNLRDGNTEAFF. This sequence joins TRBV5-1 and TRBJ1-1, with a weak D call TRBD1 (5 bases). CDR1 SGHRS and CDR2 YFSETQ come from the germline V gene. The CDR3 is 14 amino acids.